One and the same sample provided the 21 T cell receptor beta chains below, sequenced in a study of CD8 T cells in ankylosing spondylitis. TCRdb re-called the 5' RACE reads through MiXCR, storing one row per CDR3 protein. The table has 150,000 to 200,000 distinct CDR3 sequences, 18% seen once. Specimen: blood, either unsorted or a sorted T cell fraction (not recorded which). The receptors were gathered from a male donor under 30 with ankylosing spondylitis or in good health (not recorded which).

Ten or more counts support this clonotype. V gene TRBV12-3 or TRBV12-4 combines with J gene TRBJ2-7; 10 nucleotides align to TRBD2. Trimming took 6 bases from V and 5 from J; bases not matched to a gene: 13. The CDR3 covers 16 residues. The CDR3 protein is CASRDLAGAAGNEQYV. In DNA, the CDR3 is TGTGCCAGCAGGGATCTAGCGGGAGCTGCTGGGAACGAGCAGTACGTC.

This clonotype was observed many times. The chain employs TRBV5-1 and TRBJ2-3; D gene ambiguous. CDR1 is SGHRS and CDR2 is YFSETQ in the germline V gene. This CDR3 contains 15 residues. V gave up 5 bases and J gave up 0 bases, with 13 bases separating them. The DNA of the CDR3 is TGCGCCAGCAGAACCGGAGTTTTTAGCACAGATACGCAGTATTTT. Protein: CASRTGVFSTDTQYF. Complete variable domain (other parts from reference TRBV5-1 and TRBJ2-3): KAGVTQTPRYLIKTRGQQVTLSCSPISGHRSVSWYQQTPGQGLQFLFEYFSETQRNKGNFPGRFSGRQFSNSRSEMNVSTLELGDSALYLCASRTGVFSTDTQYFGPGTRLTVL.

CDR3 DNA: TGTGCCAGCAGTTTAATCCCCCCTCTGGGGGGCTACACCTTC. It yields the protein CASSLIPPLGGYTF. The chain employs TRBV27 and TRBJ1-2; unclear D gene. There are 14 residues in the CDR3. With 2 bases removed from V and 8 bases from J, the gap between germline ends came to 15 bases. Germline CDR1 is MNHEY and CDR2 is SMNVEV (reference sequence).

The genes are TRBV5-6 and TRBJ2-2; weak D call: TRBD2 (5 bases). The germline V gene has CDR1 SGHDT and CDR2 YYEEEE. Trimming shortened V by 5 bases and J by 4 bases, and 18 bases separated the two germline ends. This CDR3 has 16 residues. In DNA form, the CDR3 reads TGTGCCAGCAGAGGAAGGACTTCTGGGGTCACCGGGGAGCTGTTTTTT. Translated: CASRGRTSGVTGELFF.

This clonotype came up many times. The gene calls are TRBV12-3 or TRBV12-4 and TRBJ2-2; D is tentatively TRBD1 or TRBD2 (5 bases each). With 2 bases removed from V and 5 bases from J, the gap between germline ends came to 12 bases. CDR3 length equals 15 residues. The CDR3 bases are TGTGCCAGCAGTTTATTTCGGGACGGGACCGGGGAGCTGTTTTTT. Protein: CASSLFRDGTGELFF.

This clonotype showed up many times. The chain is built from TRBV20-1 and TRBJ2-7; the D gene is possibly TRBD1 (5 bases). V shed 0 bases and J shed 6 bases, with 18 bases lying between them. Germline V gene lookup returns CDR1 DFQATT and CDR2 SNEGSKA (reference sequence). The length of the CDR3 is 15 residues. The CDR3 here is CSARDSQGDQGEQYF. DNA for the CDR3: TGCAGTGCTAGAGATAGCCAGGGTGATCAGGGCGAGCAGTACTTC.

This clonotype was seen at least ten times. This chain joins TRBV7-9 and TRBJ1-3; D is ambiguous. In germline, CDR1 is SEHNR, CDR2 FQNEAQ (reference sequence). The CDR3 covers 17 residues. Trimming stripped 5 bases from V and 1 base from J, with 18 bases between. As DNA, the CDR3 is TGTGCCAGCAGCCCCCCACAGAATACAATATCTGGAAACACCATATATTTT. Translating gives CASSPPQNTISGNTIYF.

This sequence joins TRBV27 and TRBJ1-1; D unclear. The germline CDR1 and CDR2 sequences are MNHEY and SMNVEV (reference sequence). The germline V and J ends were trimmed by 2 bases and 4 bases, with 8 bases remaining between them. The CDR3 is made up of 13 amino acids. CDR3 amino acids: CASSLGRITEAFF. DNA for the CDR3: TGTGCCAGCAGTTTAGGGCGGATCACTGAAGCTTTCTTT.

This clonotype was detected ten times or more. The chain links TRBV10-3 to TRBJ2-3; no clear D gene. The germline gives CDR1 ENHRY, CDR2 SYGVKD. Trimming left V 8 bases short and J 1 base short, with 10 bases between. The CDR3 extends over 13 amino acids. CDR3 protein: CAIGPGGTDTQYF. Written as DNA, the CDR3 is TGTGCCATCGGGCCGGGTGGCACAGATACGCAGTATTTT.

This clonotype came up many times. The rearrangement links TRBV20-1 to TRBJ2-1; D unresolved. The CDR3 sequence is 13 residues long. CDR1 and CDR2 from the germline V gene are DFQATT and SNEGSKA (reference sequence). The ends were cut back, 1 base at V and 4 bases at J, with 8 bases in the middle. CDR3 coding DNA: TGCAGTGCTAGAGTAGGTCCTTACAATGAGCAGTTCTTC. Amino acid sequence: CSARVGPYNEQFF.

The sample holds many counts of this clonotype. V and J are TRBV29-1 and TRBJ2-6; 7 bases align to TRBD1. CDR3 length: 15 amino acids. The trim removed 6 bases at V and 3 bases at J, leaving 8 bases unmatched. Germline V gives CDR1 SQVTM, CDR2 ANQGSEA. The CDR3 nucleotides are TGCAGCGTGACAGGGCAGGTCTATGGGGCCAACGTCCTGACTTTC. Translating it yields CSVTGQVYGANVLTF.

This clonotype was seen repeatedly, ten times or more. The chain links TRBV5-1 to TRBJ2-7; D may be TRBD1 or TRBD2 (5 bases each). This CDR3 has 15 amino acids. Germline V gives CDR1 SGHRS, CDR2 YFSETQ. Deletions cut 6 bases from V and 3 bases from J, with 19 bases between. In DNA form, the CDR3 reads TGCGCCAGCACCCATCTCCAGGGACGGGGCTACGAGCAGTACTTC. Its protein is CASTHLQGRGYEQYF.

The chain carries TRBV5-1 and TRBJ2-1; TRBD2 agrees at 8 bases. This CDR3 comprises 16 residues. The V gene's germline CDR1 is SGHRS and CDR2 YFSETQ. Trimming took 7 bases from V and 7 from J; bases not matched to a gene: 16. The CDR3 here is CASSSSETSAFNEQFF. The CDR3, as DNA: TGCGCCAGCTCCTCCTCCGAGACTAGCGCTTTTAATGAGCAGTTCTTC.

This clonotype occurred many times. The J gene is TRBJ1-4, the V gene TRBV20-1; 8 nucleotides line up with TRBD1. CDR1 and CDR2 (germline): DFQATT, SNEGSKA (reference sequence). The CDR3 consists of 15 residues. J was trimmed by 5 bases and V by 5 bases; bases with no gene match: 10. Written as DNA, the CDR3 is TGCAGTGCTCCGGACAGGGCTAGGGGGAATGAAAAACTGTTTTTT. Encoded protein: CSAPDRARGNEKLFF.

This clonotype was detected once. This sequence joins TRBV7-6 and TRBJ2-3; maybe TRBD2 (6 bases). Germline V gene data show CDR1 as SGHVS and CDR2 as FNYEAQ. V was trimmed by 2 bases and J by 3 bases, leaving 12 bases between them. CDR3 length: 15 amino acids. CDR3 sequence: CASSLTRDGTDTQYF. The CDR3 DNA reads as TGTGCCAGCAGCTTAACGCGGGACGGTACAGATACGCAGTATTTT.

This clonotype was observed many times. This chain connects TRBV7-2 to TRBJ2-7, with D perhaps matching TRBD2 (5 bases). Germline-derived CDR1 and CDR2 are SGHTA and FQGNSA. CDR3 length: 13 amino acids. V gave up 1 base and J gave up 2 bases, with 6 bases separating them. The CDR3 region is CASSLVLAYEQYF. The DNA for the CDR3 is TGTGCCAGCAGCTTAGTACTAGCCTACGAGCAGTACTTC.

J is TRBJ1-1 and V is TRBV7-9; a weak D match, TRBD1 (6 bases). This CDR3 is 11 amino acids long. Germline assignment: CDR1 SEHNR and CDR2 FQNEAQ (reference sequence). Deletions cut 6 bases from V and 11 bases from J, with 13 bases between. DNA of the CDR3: TGTGCCAGCAGAGGGGACATGACGGCTTTCTTT. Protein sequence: CASRGDMTAFF. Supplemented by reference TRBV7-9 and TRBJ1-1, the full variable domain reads DTGVSQNPRHKITKRGQNVTFRCDPISEHNRLYWYRQTLGQGPEFLTYFQNEAQLEKSRLLSDRFSAERPKGSFSTLEIQRTEQGDSAMYLCASRGDMTAFFGQGTRLTVV.

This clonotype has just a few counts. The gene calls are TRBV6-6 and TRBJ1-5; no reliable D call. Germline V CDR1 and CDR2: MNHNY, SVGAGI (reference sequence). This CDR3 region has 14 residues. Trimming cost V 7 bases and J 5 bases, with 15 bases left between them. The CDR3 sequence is CASTTGVGDQPQHF. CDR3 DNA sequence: TGTGCCAGCACCACTGGGGTCGGGGATCAGCCCCAGCATTTT.

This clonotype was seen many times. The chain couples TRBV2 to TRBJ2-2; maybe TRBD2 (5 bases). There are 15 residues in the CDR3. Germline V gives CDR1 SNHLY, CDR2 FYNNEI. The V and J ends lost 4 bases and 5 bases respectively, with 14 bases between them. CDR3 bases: TGTGCCAGCAGTGCACGGGCGGGTCCTACCGGGGAGCTGTTTTTT. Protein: CASSARAGPTGELFF. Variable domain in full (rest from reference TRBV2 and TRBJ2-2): EPEVTQTPSHQVTQMGQEVILRCVPISNHLYFYWYRQILGQKVEFLVSFYNNEISEKSEIFDDQFSVERPDGSNFTLKIRSTKLEDSAMYFCASSARAGPTGELFFGEGSRLTVL.

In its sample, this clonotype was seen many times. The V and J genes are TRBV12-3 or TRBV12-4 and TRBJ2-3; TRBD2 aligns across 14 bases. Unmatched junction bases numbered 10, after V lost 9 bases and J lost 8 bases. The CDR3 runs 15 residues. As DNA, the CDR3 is TGTGCCAGTAATCCGACTAGCGGGAGGGCCGGTACGCAGTATTTT. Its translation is CASNPTSGRAGTQYF.

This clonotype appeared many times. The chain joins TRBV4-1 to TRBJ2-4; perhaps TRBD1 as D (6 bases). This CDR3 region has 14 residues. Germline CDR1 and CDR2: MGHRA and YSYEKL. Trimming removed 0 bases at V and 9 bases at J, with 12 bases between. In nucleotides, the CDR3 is TGCGCCAGCAGCCAAGATGGGGGCATTGCCATTCAGTACTTC. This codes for CASSQDGGIAIQYF.